This TCR beta chain was documented in a study of shared clonotypes between healthy human individuals (TCRdb year 2020). About the investigation overall: The cohort comprised a couple of women and a few men aged 18 to 49 years. For each donor, three plates each were used for CD4 naive and CD4 memory, two plates were used for CD8 naive, and one plate was used for CD8 memory. To estimate repertoire size and how much clonotype sharing occurs between individuals, the study deeply sequenced the blood TCR repertoires of roughly 5 healthy adults. To increase sequencing depth and limit assay-specific biases, TCR repertoire library preparation and sequencing were carried out by different laboratories using diverse techniques. Leukapheresis yielded between about 0.94 and 8.9 billion PBMCs per donor. What the research found in general, with its limitations: Because the study included a small number of donors, the genetic and exposure-history diversity represented was limited. Even with the large sequencing depth, rarefaction of the sorted-subset datasets indicated that sequencing was incomplete. Compared with non-shared clonotypes, clonotypes shared by all four sorted-subset donors had higher generation probabilities. Estimated clonotype richness was generally larger for naive than for memory subsets. Pairwise subsampling led to the expectation that sequencing depth would affect the degree of clonotype sharing among donors. When four donors were compared, the shared fraction of clonotypes was about 5.5% for naive CD4, around 4% for naive CD8, about 2.4% for memory CD4, and roughly 0.4% for memory CD8. Only blood was sampled, and tissue TCR repertoires likely differ from those in blood.

TCR CDR3 regions were amplified from genomic DNA by multiplex PCR using the deep immunoSEQ assay. For each cell subset, the extracted genomic DNA was distributed evenly across all wells of several immunoSEQ 96-well plates, and each plate served as one replicate. For sorted subsets, each replicate PCR was loaded with roughly 190 ng genomic DNA, equivalent to 25,000 to 30,000 T cell genomes. Purified libraries were measured with a Qubit 3.0 fluorometer, size-checked on a Bioanalyzer 2100, and measured again with the KAPA Library Quantification kit. Every immunoSEQ 96-well plate was sequenced on a dedicated single-read 150-cycle Illumina NextSeq 550 flow cell. On the study's bioinformatics: Because the immunoSEQ output included only junctional sequences and no quality scores, the filtering could not be the same as the filtering used for full-length reads. Sequences were annotated with PyIR, a Python wrapper for IgBLAST v1.9, and V/J genes and CDR3 were assigned using IMGT germline references. Reads with weak V/J assignments (E-value above 1e-6), missing CDR3, stop codons, out-of-frame junctions, or ambiguous translated residues were removed. V3J clonotypes were defined by identical inferred V gene, J gene, and CDR3 amino acid sequence. To compute the percentage overlap between repertoires, the number of shared unique clonotypes was divided by the size of the smaller repertoire. RTK rarefaction, the Chao1 estimator, and Recon v2.1 estimates of unobserved clonotypes were used to assess repertoire richness. OLGA was used to compute generation probabilities for all TCRbeta clonotypes that the gDNA method yielded from a handful of donors. The immuneACCESS repertoire file appears here via TCRdb, limited to in-frame rearrangements. These files lack a portion of the clones; in checked studies, under half of the deficit traces to unresolved V genes, and the cause of the others is not known. From that table come the V and J calls and clone size; the DNA was used to work out D and trimming. This sample lists about 770,000 clones; 72% were detected once. The top ten clonotypes cover approximately 2% of the sample.

Donors were healthy HIV-negative adults with no recently reported acute infections or vaccinations. Every donor was a Caucasian adult residing in Nashville, Tennessee, USA. CD4+ T cells were enriched by magnetic negative selection, after which naive cells were positively selected on CD45RA and the negative fraction was taken as the memory subset. Blood was obtained by leukapheresis, after which PBMCs were separated by Ficoll-Histopaque density gradient centrifugation and cryopreserved in liquid nitrogen vapor phase. Analytical flow cytometry was used to check the purity and quantity of each magnetically sorted T cell population. From each sorted fraction, genomic DNA was isolated and quantified by UV absorbance on a Nanodrop 2000c. CDR1 is given as SQVTM and CDR2 as ANQGSEA, both from the germline V gene. Ends trimmed: V by 6 bases, J by 0 bases; bases unmatched to a gene: 9. The CDR3 starts with the cysteine, ends with the phenylalanine, and has 16 residues. Just CDR3 DNA is preserved here, 48 bases in frame from base 1.

As regards this clone: Its target antigen remains unknown. Base qualities are not recorded, but no much larger clone differs from it by a single base.

The source is a woman in her twenties or thirties in good health. Specimen: memory CD4+ T cells sorted from blood. The cell subset or site label corresponds to: CD45RA-negative fraction. Recombination linked TRBV29-1 to TRBJ2-1; 9 junctional bases match TRBD1. The CDR3 is CSVVNPTGGSYNEQFF. The DNA reads as follows: TGCAGCGTGGTAAACCCGACAGGGGGCTCCTACAATGAGCAGTTCTTC.